This TCR beta chain was sequenced in a study of blood T cell repertoires in COVID-19. Trimming at V came to 6 bases and at J to 3 bases, leaving 11 bases not matched to a gene. Germline loops: CDR1 SQVTM, CDR2 ANQGSEA. The CDR3 has 16 residues. Sequencing used immunoSEQ multiplex PCR; TCRdb keeps in-frame clones, though not all of them. The sample shows a few hundred thousand clones, approximately 90% of them seen only once. The chain is built from TRBV29-1 and TRBJ2-6, with TRBD1 identical over 7 bases. The sequenced sample was PBMCs or T cells enriched from blood (not recorded which). This clonotype was obtained from a woman in her forties or fifties who had recovered from COVID-19. The CDR3: CSVTAGGRYGANVLTF. In DNA, the CDR3 is TGCAGCGTAACGGCAGGGGGTCGTTATGGGGCCAACGTCCTGACTTTC.